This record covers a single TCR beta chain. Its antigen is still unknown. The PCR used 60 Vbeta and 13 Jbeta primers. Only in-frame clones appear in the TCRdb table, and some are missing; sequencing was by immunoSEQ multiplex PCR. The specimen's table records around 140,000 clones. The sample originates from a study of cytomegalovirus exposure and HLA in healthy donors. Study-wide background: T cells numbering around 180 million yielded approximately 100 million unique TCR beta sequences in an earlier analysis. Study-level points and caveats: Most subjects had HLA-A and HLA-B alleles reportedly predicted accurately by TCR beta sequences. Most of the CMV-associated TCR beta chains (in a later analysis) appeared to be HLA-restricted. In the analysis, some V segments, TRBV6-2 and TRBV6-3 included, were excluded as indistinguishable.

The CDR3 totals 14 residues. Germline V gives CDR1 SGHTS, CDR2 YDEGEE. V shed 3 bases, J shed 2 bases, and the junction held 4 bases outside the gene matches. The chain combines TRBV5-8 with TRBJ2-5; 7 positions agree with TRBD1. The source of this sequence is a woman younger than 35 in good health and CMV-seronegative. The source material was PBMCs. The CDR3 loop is CASSWGQTQETQYF. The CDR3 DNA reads TGTGCCAGCAGCTGGGGACAGACACAAGAGACCCAGTACTTC.